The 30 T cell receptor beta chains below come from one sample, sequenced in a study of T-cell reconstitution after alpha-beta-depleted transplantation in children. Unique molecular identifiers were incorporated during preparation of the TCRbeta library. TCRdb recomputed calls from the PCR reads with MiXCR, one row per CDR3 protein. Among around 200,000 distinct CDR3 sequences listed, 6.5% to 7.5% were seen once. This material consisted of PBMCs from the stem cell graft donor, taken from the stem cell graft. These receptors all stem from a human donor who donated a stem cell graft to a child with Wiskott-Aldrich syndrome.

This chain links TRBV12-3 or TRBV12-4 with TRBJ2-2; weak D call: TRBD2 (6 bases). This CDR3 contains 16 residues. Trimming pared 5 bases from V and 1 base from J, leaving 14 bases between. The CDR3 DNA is TGTGCCAGCAGTCGATCGGACTATTTGAACACCGGGGAGCTGTTTTTT. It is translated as CASSRSDYLNTGELFF.

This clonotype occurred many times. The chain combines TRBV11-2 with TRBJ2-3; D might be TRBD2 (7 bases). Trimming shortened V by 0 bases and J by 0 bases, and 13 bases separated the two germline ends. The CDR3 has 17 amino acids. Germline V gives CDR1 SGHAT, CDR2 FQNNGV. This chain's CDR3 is CASSLEGGGRSTDTQYF. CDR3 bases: TGTGCCAGCAGCTTAGAGGGGGGGGGCCGGAGCACAGATACGCAGTATTTT.

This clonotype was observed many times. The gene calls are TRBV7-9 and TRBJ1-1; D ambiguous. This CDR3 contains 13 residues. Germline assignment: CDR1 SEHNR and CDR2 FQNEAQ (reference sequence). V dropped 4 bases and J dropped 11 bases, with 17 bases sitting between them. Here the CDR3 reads CASSSDLSKAAFF. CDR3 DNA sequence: TGTGCCAGCAGCTCGGACCTCAGTAAAGCGGCTTTCTTT.

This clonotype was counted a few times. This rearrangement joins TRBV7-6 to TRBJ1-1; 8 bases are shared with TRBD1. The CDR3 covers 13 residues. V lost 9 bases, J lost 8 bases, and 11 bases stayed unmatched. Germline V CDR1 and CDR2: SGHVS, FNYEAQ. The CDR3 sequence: CASRQGAYSEAFF. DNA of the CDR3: TGTGCCAGTAGGCAGGGGGCATACTCAGAAGCTTTCTTT.

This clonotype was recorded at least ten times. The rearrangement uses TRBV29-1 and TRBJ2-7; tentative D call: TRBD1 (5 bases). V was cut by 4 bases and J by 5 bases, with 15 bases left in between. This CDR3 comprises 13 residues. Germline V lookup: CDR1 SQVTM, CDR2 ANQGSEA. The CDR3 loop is CSVVGRAGDEQYF. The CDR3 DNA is TGCAGCGTTGTGGGCAGGGCCGGAGACGAGCAGTACTTC.

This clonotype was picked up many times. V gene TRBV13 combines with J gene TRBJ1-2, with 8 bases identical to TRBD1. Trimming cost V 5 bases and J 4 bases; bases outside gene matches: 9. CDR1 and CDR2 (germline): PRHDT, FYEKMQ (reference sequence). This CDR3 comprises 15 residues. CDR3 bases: TGTGCCAGCAGCCTACTTGGACAGGGTCGCTATGGCTACACCTTC. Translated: CASSLLGQGRYGYTF. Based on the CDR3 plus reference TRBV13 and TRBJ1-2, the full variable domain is AAGVIQSPRHLIKEKRETATLKCYPIPRHDTVYWYQQGPGQDPQFLISFYEKMQSDKGSIPDRFSAQQFSDYHSELNMSSLELGDSALYFCASSLLGQGRYGYTFGSGTRLTVV.

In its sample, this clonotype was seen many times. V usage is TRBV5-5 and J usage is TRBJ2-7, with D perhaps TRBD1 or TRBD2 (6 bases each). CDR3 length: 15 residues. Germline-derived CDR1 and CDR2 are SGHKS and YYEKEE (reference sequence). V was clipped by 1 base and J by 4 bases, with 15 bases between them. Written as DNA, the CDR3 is TGTGCCAGCAGCTTGTTGCGGGACAACAGGTACGAGCAGTACTTC. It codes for CASSLLRDNRYEQYF.

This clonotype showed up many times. CDR3 in amino acids: CASSFSGSTDTQYF. The CDR3 DNA follows: TGTGCCAGCAGCTTTAGCGGGAGCACAGATACGCAGTATTTT. The chain couples TRBV7-9 to TRBJ2-3; 7 nucleotides agree with TRBD2. This CDR3 has 14 residues. Germline values: CDR1 SEHNR, CDR2 FQNEAQ (reference sequence). Trimming cost V 3 bases and J 0 bases; bases outside gene matches: 0.

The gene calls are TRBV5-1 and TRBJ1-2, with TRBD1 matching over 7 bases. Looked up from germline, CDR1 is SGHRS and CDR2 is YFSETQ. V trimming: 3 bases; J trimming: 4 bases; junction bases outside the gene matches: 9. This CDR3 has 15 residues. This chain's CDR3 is CASSSRQGSSYGYTF. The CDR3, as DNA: TGCGCCAGCAGCTCACGACAGGGATCTAGCTATGGCTACACCTTC.

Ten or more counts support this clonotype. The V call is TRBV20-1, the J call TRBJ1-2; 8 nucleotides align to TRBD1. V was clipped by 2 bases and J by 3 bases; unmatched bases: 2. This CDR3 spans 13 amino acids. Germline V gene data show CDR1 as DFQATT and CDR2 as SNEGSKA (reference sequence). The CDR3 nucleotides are TGCAGTGCTAGACTACAGGGGGACTATGGCTACACCTTC. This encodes CSARLQGDYGYTF.

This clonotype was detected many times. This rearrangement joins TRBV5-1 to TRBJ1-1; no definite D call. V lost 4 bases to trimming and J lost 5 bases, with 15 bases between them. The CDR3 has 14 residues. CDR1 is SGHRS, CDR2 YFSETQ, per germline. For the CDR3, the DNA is TGCGCCAGCAGCCGGGGTCGAGGGAGAACTGAAGCTTTCTTT. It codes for CASSRGRGRTEAFF. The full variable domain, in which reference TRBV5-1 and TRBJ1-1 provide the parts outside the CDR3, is KAGVTQTPRYLIKTRGQQVTLSCSPISGHRSVSWYQQTPGQGLQFLFEYFSETQRNKGNFPGRFSGRQFSNSRSEMNVSTLELGDSALYLCASSRGRGRTEAFFGQGTRLTVV.

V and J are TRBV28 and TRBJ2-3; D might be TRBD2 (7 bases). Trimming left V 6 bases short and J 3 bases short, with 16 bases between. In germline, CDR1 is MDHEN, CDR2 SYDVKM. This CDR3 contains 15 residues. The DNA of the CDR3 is TGTGCCAGCAGGATAGGGGGGGCCGAAACAGATACGCAGTATTTT. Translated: CASRIGGAETDTQYF.

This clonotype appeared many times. CDR3 protein: CSARGARDTEAFF. The CDR3 DNA follows: TGCAGTGCTAGAGGGGCGCGGGACACTGAAGCTTTCTTT. The chain joins TRBV20-1 to TRBJ1-1; D not certain. V was clipped by 1 base and J by 3 bases, with 9 bases between them. Germline CDR1 DFQATT, CDR2 SNEGSKA (reference sequence). The CDR3 loop spans 13 amino acids.

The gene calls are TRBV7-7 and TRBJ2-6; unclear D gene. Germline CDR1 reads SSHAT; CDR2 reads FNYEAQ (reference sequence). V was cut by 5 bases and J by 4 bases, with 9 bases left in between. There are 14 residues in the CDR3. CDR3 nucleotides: TGTGCCAGCAGCCCTCTTCGGGGGGCCAACGTCCTGACTTTC. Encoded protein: CASSPLRGANVLTF.

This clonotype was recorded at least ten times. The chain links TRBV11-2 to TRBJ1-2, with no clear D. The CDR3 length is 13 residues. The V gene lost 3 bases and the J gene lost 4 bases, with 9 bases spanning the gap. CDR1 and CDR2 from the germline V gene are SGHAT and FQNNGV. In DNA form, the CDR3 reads TGTGCCAGCAGCTTGGGAGGAGGCTATGGCTACACCTTC. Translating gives CASSLGGGYGYTF.

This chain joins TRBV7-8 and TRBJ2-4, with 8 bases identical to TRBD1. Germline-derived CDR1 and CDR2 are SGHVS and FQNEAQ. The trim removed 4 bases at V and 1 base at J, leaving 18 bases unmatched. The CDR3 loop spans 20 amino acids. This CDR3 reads CASSSALTGGRQGAKNIQYF. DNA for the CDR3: TGTGCCAGCAGCTCCGCCCTAACAGGGGGGAGACAGGGGGCCAAAAACATTCAGTACTTC.

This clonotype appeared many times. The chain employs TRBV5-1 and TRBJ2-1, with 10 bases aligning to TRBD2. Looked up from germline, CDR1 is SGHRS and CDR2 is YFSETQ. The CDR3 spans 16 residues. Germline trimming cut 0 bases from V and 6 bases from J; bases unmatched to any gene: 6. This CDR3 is CASSLAASGGLNEQFF. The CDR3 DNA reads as TGCGCCAGCAGCTTGGCAGCTAGCGGGGGACTCAATGAGCAGTTCTTC.

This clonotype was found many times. The CDR3 is CASSGYGYTF. For the CDR3, the DNA is TGTGCCAGCAGCGGCTATGGCTACACCTTC. V gene TRBV12-3 or TRBV12-4 combines with J gene TRBJ1-2, with no clear D. V gave up 6 bases and J gave up 4 bases, with 3 bases separating them. This CDR3 comprises 10 residues.

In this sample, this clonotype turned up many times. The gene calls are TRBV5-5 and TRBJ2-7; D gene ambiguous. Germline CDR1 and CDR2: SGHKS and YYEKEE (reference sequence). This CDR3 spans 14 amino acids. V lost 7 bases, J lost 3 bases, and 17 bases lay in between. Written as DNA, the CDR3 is TGTGCCAGCGGGCAATGGCCTATGAGCTACGAGCAGTACTTC. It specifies CASGQWPMSYEQYF.

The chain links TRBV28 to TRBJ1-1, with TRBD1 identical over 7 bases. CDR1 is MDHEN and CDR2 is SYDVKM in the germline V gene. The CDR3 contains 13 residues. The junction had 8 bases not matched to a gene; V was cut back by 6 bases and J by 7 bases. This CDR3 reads CASRTTGSREAFF. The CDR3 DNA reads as TGTGCCAGCAGGACGACAGGGAGCCGTGAAGCTTTCTTT.

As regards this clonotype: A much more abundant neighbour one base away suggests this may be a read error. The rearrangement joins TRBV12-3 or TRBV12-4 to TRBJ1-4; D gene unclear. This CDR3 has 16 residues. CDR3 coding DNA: TGTGCCAGCAGTGGCTCCAAGCGGACGCTTAATGTAAAACTGTTTTTT. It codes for CASSGSKRTLNVKLFF.

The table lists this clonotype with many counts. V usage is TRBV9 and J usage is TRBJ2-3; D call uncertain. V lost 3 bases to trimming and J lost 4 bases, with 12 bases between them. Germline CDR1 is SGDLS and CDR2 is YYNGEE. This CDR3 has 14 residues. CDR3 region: CASSDGPHPDTQYF. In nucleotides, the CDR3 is TGTGCCAGCAGCGACGGACCGCATCCAGATACGCAGTATTTT.

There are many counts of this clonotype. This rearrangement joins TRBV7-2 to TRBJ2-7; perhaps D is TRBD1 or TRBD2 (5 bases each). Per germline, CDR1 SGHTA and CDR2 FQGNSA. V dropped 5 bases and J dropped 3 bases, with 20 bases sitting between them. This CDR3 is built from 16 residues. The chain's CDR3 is CASSLRPGRGVYEQYF. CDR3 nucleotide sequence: TGTGCCAGCAGCCTCCGTCCGGGACGCGGAGTCTACGAGCAGTACTTC.

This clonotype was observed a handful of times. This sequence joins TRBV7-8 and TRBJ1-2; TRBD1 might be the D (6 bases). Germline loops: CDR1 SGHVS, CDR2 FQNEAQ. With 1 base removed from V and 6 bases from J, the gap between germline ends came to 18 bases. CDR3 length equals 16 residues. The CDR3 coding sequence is TGTGCCAGCAGCTTAGTCTTGACAGGCCGCTCGGATGGCTACACCTTC. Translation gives CASSLVLTGRSDGYTF.

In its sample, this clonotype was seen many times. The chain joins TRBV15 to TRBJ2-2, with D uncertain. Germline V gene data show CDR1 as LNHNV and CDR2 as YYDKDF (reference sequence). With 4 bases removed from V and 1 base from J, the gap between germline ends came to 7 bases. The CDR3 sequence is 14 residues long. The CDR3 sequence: CATSIRENTGELFF. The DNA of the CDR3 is TGTGCCACCAGCATCCGAGAGAACACCGGGGAGCTGTTTTTT.

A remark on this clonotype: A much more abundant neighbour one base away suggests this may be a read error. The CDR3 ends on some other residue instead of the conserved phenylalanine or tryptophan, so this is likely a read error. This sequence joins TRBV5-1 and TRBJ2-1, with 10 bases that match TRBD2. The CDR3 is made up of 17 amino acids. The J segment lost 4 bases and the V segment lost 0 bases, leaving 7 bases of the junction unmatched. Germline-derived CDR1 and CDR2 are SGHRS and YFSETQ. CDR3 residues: CASSLELAGGLYNEQFL. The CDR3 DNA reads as TGCGCCAGCAGCTTGGAGTTAGCGGGGGGCCTTTACAATGAGCAGTTCTTG.

The CDR3 protein is CAIRQGGGNEQFF. DNA of the CDR3: TGTGCCATCCGACAGGGCGGGGGTAATGAGCAGTTCTTC. The rearrangement links TRBV10-3 to TRBJ2-1; tentatively, D is TRBD1 or TRBD2 (7 bases each). Trimming removed 8 bases at V and 7 bases at J, with 15 bases between. Germline assignment: CDR1 ENHRY and CDR2 SYGVKD. The CDR3 covers 13 residues.

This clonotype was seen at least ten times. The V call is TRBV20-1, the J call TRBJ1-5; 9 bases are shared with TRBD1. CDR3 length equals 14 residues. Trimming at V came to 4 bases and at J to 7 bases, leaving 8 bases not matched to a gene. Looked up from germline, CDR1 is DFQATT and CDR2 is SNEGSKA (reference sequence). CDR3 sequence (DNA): TGCAGTGCTAAACAGGGGGCCACGGAACAGCCCCAGCATTTT. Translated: CSAKQGATEQPQHF.

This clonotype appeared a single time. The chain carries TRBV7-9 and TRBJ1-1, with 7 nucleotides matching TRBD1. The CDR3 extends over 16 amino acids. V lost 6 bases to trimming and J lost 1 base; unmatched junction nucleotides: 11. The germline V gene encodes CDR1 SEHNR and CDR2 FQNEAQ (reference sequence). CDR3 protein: CASRKWQGQRNTEAFF. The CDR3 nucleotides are TGTGCCAGCAGGAAGTGGCAGGGACAGAGGAACACTGAAGCTTTCTTT.

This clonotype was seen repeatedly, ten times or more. CDR3 in amino acids: CASSLQGGYEQYF. CDR3 sequence (DNA): TGCGCCAGCAGCTTGCAGGGTGGCTACGAGCAGTACTTC. The chain uses TRBV5-1 and TRBJ2-7, with D possibly matching TRBD1 (5 bases). V was clipped by 1 base and J by 3 bases, with 8 bases between them. The CDR3 length is 13 residues. Germline V lookup: CDR1 SGHRS, CDR2 YFSETQ.